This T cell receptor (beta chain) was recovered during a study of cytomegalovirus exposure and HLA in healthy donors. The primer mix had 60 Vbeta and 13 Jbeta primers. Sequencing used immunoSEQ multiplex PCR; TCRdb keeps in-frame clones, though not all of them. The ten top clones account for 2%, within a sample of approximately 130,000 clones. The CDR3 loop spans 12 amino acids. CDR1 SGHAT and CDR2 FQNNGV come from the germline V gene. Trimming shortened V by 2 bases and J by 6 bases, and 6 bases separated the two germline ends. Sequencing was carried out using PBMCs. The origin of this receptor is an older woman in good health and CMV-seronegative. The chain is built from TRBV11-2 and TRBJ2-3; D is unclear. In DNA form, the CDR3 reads TGTGCCAGCAGCTTACGTCAGGATACGCAGTATTTT. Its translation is CASSLRQDTQYF.